These 10 T cell receptor beta chains share one sample of origin, sequenced in a study of PD-1 blockade in classical Hodgkin lymphoma. Repertoires were generated with immunoSEQ multiplex PCR, while TCRdb's copy carries only in-frame clones and drops some. The repertoire holds over 85,000 clones, with 90% as singletons. Specified time point: cycle 4 day 1 (C4D1), after about 6 weeks of nivolumab. All patients experienced relapse after autologous stem cell transplantation, and brentuximab vedotin exposure was variable. The sequenced sample was peripheral blood mononuclear cells (PBMCs), obtained before the fourth cycle of nivolumab. These receptors originate from a human donor with classical Hodgkin lymphoma.

A single count supports this clone. The chain links TRBV18 to TRBJ2-1, with a tentative D call TRBD2 (5 bases). This CDR3 region has 15 residues. CDR1 is KGHSH, CDR2 LQKENI, per germline. V gave up 3 bases and J gave up 6 bases, with 15 bases separating them. The CDR3 DNA sequence: TGTGCCAGCTCACCCGAGACGGGGAACGGCAATGAGCAGTTCTTC. Translating it yields CASSPETGNGNEQFF.

This chain connects TRBV7-2 to TRBJ2-3; D remains ambiguous. The CDR3 is 15 residues long. V lost 1 base, J lost 2 bases, and 10 bases lay in between. From germline, CDR1 is SGHTA and CDR2 FQGNSA. The CDR3 region is CASSLGGRNTDTQYF. Written as DNA, the CDR3 is TGTGCCAGCAGCTTAGGGGGTAGGAACACAGATACGCAGTATTTT.

The chain links TRBV27 to TRBJ2-7, with D possibly called TRBD1 or TRBD2 (5 bases each). This CDR3 is 15 amino acids long. V was cut by 6 bases and J by 3 bases, with 18 bases left in between. Germline V CDR1 and CDR2: MNHEY, SMNVEV (reference sequence). CDR3 loop: CASRPGRGSSYEQYF. Written as DNA, the CDR3 is TGTGCCAGCAGGCCAGGACGGGGCTCCAGCTACGAGCAGTACTTC.

The chain links TRBV19 to TRBJ1-1; tentatively, D is TRBD1 (6 bases). Germline values: CDR1 LNHDA, CDR2 SQIVND (reference sequence). The V gene lost 1 base and the J gene lost 0 bases, with 15 bases spanning the gap. This CDR3 contains 17 residues. This CDR3 reads CASSIGTGIEVNTEAFF. The CDR3 DNA sequence: TGTGCCAGTAGTATAGGCACAGGGATAGAGGTGAACACTGAAGCTTTCTTT.

The chain links TRBV27 to TRBJ2-1; 12 positions match TRBD2. Germline CDR1 and CDR2: MNHEY and SMNVEV (reference sequence). The ends lost 5 bases at V and 9 bases at J; junction bases unmatched: 8. There are 15 residues in the CDR3. The DNA for the CDR3 is TGTGCCAGCAGTCCGCTAGCGGGGGGGGGAATTGAGCAGTTCTTC. Residues: CASSPLAGGGIEQFF.

This rearrangement joins TRBV7-7 to TRBJ2-7; 7 bases are a match to TRBD1. CDR1 is SSHAT and CDR2 is FNYEAQ in the germline V gene (reference sequence). V was clipped by 1 base and J by 5 bases; unmatched bases: 17. The CDR3 covers 18 residues. CDR3 bases: TGTGCCAGCAGCTTAGGCCCGAGGAACAGGGGTCATTCGGACGAGCAGTACTTC. Residues: CASSLGPRNRGHSDEQYF.

The chain combines TRBV29-1 with TRBJ1-1; no clear D gene. CDR3 length: 14 residues. Trimming took 8 bases from V and 3 from J, leaving 19 bases between them. CDR1 SQVTM and CDR2 ANQGSEA come from the germline V gene. The CDR3 DNA is TGCAGCCCCACCATACGGGGTAAGCACACTGAAGCTTTCTTT. It specifies CSPTIRGKHTEAFF.

V is TRBV30 and J is TRBJ1-2; the match to TRBD1 covers 8 bases. Germline trimming cut 2 bases from V and 8 bases from J; bases unmatched to any gene: 7. CDR3 length: 13 residues. Looked up from germline, CDR1 is GTSNPN and CDR2 is SVGIG (reference sequence). As DNA, the CDR3 is TGTGCCTGGAGTATGGACAGGGCGGGGGGCTACACCTTC. This gives the protein CAWSMDRAGGYTF.

The chain carries TRBV6-5 and TRBJ1-1, with D hard to call. Trimming took 6 bases from V and 4 from J, leaving 9 bases between them. The CDR3 spans 12 residues. CDR1 and CDR2 from the germline V gene are MNHEY and SVGAGI. CDR3 sequence reads: CASSLRTTEAFF. CDR3 coding DNA: TGTGCCAGCAGCCTTAGGACCACTGAAGCTTTCTTT.

The rearrangement joins TRBV7-9 to TRBJ1-1; 7 nucleotides align to TRBD1. J was trimmed by 1 base and V by 4 bases; bases with no gene match: 9. The germline CDR1 and CDR2 sequences are SEHNR and FQNEAQ (reference sequence). This CDR3 region has 16 residues. In DNA form, the CDR3 reads TGTGCCAGCAGCTCTGACAGGGAGGGGGAGAACACTGAAGCTTTCTTT. This translates into CASSSDREGENTEAFF. Using reference TRBV7-9 and TRBJ1-1 for the parts outside the CDR3, the full variable domain is DTGVSQNPRHKITKRGQNVTFRCDPISEHNRLYWYRQTLGQGPEFLTYFQNEAQLEKSRLLSDRFSAERPKGSFSTLEIQRTEQGDSAMYLCASSSDREGENTEAFFGQGTRLTVV.